This T cell receptor (beta chain) was profiled in a study of identical twins' blood T cells. Study background: Around 50 million reads covered about 6 alpha-chain and about 6 beta-chain libraries. Overall study findings and caveats: Shared CDR3 clonotype counts tracked mainly the product of cloneset sizes. Twins shared more top CDR3 clonotypes than unrelated donors did.

CDR3 length: 15 residues. Germline V gives CDR1 LNHDA, CDR2 SQIVND (reference sequence). The ends lost 2 bases at V and 4 bases at J; junction bases unmatched: 6. Using its own MiXCR run on the 5' RACE reads, TCRdb lists one record per CDR3 protein. The profile shows fewer than 450,000 distinct CDR3 sequences, approximately 30% of them singletons. This clonotype was seen only a few times. The antigen is not known. This TCR came from a woman aged 18 to 55 in good health. The sample comprised PBMCs. V is TRBV19 and J is TRBJ2-7; TRBD1 matches 9 bases. CDR3 loop: CASSIRGQGTYEQYF. The CDR3 DNA is TGTGCCAGTAGTATACGAGGACAGGGGACTTACGAGCAGTACTTC.